This T cell receptor beta chain is from a study of blood T cell repertoires in COVID-19. At the level of the study: Whether acute or convalescent, the COVID-19 samples came from the United States, Italy and Spain. From T cells, B-cell-depleted T cells, or PBMCs came the material, which was cDNA or gDNA.

In the authors' methods: Estimation of nucleated cell counts relied on the amplification of reference gene primers. The protocol was immunoSEQ multiplex PCR, while the TCRdb copy is restricted to in-frame clones and leaves out a portion. V and J calls and clone size are given by that table; D and trimming were obtained from the DNA. The sample holds about 200,000 clones, over 70% seen once. The TCR sequence derives from a woman in her sixties or seventies with acute or convalescent COVID-19. Sequenced: peripheral blood.

The CDR3 reads CASLGQGNSPLHF. CDR3 DNA sequence: TGTGCCAGCCTAGGACAGGGGAATTCACCCCTCCACTTT. The chain combines TRBV28 with TRBJ1-6; TRBD1 matches at 9 bases. From germline, CDR1 is MDHEN and CDR2 SYDVKM. The CDR3 is 13 residues long. The junction had 3 bases not matched to a gene; V was cut back by 8 bases and J by 7 bases.